The text below deals with one T cell receptor beta chain. The data stem from a study of blood T cell repertoires in COVID-19. Across the whole study: Samples came from the United States, Italy and Spain, spanning acute and convalescent COVID-19.

Original data processing: Estimation of nucleated cell counts relied on the amplification of reference gene primers. Produced via immunoSEQ multiplex PCR; TCRdb's table is partial and in-frame only. D and trimming come from the DNA, and the V and J calls and clone size come from that table. The data show approximately 28,000 clones, with roughly 90% seen just once and approximately 8% held by the top ten. Sequenced: peripheral blood. This TCR derives from a man aged 65 to 85 with active or convalescent COVID-19.

This CDR3 is CAISESTAGFRHNQPQHF. The CDR3 DNA sequence: TGTGCCATCAGTGAGTCGACGGCAGGTTTCCGCCACAATCAGCCCCAGCATTTT. The genes are TRBV10-3 and TRBJ1-5; no reliable D call. CDR3 length: 18 residues. The germline CDR1 and CDR2 sequences are ENHRY and SYGVKD. V was pared by 0 bases and J by 3 bases, with 18 bases between.